This T cell receptor (beta chain) is from a study of identifying expanded T cells in peripheral blood. Notes on the study in general: Clone count variance between roughly 2-week samples rose with total template count. Over about two and four weeks, about 16.4 and 19 clones changed, versus around 1.1 between replicates.

V lost 1 base and J 8 bases, leaving 8 bases between the germline ends. Germline assignment: CDR1 SGHTA and CDR2 FQGNSA. This CDR3 spans 12 amino acids. Collection occurred without any documented infections or immune events in donors. Some clones are missing from TCRdb's copy, which holds only in-frame ones; the method was immunoSEQ multiplex PCR. The sample lists about 130,000 clones, 70% to 90% seen once, with 8.4% in the top ten. This clone has a single count. Its target is not known. This chain links TRBV7-2 with TRBJ1-2; D is uncertain. This TCR derives from a person aged 18-69 years in good health. Sequencing input: blood. The CDR3: CASSLGVSGYTF. The CDR3 coding sequence is TGTGCCAGCAGCTTAGGTGTCTCCGGCTACACCTTC.